These 20 T cell receptor beta chains came from one sample sequenced in a study of STAT5B mutations in CD4+ large granular lymphocyte leukemia. Produced via immunoSEQ multiplex PCR; TCRdb's table is partial and in-frame only. The sample has 45,000 to 55,000 clones, less than 85% seen once. What was sequenced was CD4+ T cells from blood buffy coats. The receptors come from a human donor in good health.

Only a few counts were recorded for this clone. At one boundary the junction diverges from the germline segment, which might be a read error. The chain has TRBV2 and TRBJ2-7; D possibly corresponds to TRBD2 (5 bases). CDR1 SNHLY and CDR2 FYNNEI come from the germline V gene. This CDR3 has 12 residues. The CDR3 loop reads CASREGGWEQYF. The CDR3 nucleotides are TGTGCCAGCAGGGAAGGAGGCTGGGAGCAGTACTTC.

This clone was counted only a few times. V is TRBV6-1 and J is TRBJ1-2; 8 nucleotides match TRBD1. This CDR3 has 14 amino acids. The V and J ends lost 7 bases and 2 bases, in that order; junction bases with no gene match: 6. The germline V gene has CDR1 MNHNS and CDR2 SASEGT. CDR3 DNA sequence: TGTGCCAGCACCCCGGGACAGGAGAACTATGGCTACACCTTC. Translating it yields CASTPGQENYGYTF.

The chain is built from TRBV7-9 and TRBJ1-2, with a possible D match to TRBD1 (5 bases). V lost 3 bases to trimming and J lost 8 bases, with 10 bases between them. The CDR3 consists of 12 residues. The germline gives CDR1 SEHNR, CDR2 FQNEAQ (reference sequence). The CDR3 reads CASSFPQGGYTF. The DNA for the CDR3 is TGTGCCAGCAGCTTCCCTCAGGGAGGCTACACCTTC.

This chain links TRBV10-3 with TRBJ2-3; 9 positions match TRBD1. Germline loops: CDR1 ENHRY, CDR2 SYGVKD. The junction had 1 base not matched to a gene; V was cut back by 9 bases and J by 3 bases. This CDR3 has 12 amino acids. The CDR3 nucleotides read TGTGCCATGGGGACAGGGACAGATACGCAGTATTTT. Translated: CAMGTGTDTQYF.

This clone came up a few times. The gene calls are TRBV7-9 and TRBJ2-5; perhaps TRBD1 as D (6 bases). The germline V and J ends were trimmed by 7 bases and 5 bases, with 20 bases remaining between them. The CDR3 totals 15 residues. In germline, CDR1 is SEHNR, CDR2 FQNEAQ (reference sequence). The CDR3 bases are TGTGCCAGCACCCGGACAGACCGAAGGGAGGAGACCCAGTACTTC. It encodes CASTRTDRREETQYF.

The CDR3 DNA sequence: TGTGCCAGCAGCTTAGTTGGGCCGGCCTCCTACGAGCAGTACTTC. Translation: CASSLVGPASYEQYF. The chain has TRBV7-9 and TRBJ2-7, with no clear D. The V gene's germline CDR1 is SEHNR and CDR2 FQNEAQ (reference sequence). The CDR3 totals 15 residues. With 1 base removed from V and 0 bases from J, the gap between germline ends came to 10 bases.

This chain connects TRBV10-3 to TRBJ1-1; D ambiguous. The CDR3 totals 11 residues. Germline V CDR1 and CDR2: ENHRY, SYGVKD. Trimming stripped 4 bases from V and 6 bases from J, with 6 bases between. CDR3 amino acids: CAISGEAEAFF. In nucleotides, the CDR3 is TGTGCCATCAGTGGGGAGGCTGAAGCTTTCTTT.

The chain recombines TRBV7-2 with TRBJ1-6; 7 bases fit TRBD1. The CDR3 is 13 residues long. J gave up 8 bases and V 5 bases, and 3 bases lay outside the gene matches. Germline assignment: CDR1 SGHTA and CDR2 FQGNSA. CDR3 protein: CASSPDRDSPLHF. CDR3 nucleotide sequence: TGTGCCAGCAGCCCCGACAGGGATTCACCCCTCCACTTT.

This clone has only a few counts. V gene TRBV7-2 combines with J gene TRBJ2-2; no reliable D call. The germline V and J ends were trimmed by 5 bases and 4 bases, with 11 bases remaining between them. This CDR3 region has 14 residues. Germline CDR1 is SGHTA and CDR2 is FQGNSA. CDR3 nucleotides: TGTGCCAGCAGCACTACATGGTCCACCGGGGAGCTGTTTTTT. This codes for CASSTTWSTGELFF.

In this sample, this clone turned up a few times. This chain uses TRBV6-1 with TRBJ1-5; 8 nucleotides line up with TRBD1. V shed 2 bases, J shed 7 bases, and the junction held 4 bases outside the gene matches. Per the germline V gene, CDR1 is MNHNS and CDR2 is SASEGT. This CDR3 is built from 14 residues. CDR3 DNA sequence: TGTGCCAGCAGTGAACTGGACAGGGAACAGCCCCAGCATTTT. This translates into CASSELDREQPQHF.

About this clone: This specimen includes other DNA sequences encoding the same CDR3. The V and J genes are TRBV19 and TRBJ1-1, with 9 positions matching TRBD1. CDR3 length: 12 residues. Germline V lookup: CDR1 LNHDA, CDR2 SQIVND (reference sequence). After removal of 4 bases from V and 8 bases from J, the junction contained 2 bases not matched to a gene. The CDR3 nucleotides are TGTGCCAGTAGTAGACAGGGGGTCGAAGCTTTCTTT. Amino acids: CASSRQGVEAFF.

The V gene is TRBV21-1, the J gene TRBJ2-6; TRBD1 is the table's D call, not checked against the DNA. TRBV21-1 is a pseudogene segment. CDR3 size: 17 residues. The CDR3 coding sequence is TGTGCCAGCAGAATGGGACAGGGCTTTTCTGGGGCCAACGTCCTGACTTTC. Translating gives CASRMGQGFSGANVLTF.

The chain employs TRBV5-1 and TRBJ1-4; no definite D call. This CDR3 spans 12 amino acids. In germline, CDR1 is SGHRS, CDR2 YFSETQ. Trimming stripped 5 bases from V and 8 bases from J, with 10 bases between. The CDR3 here is CASRPGNEKLFF. The CDR3, as DNA: TGCGCCAGCAGACCGGGGAACGAAAAACTGTTTTTT.

This clone was detected a few times. The chain has TRBV5-5 and TRBJ1-6; 7 bases map to TRBD1. V lost 3 bases to trimming and J lost 5 bases; unmatched junction nucleotides: 8. Germline V lookup: CDR1 SGHKS, CDR2 YYEKEE (reference sequence). The CDR3 sequence is 16 residues long. The CDR3 loop is CASSSRQGWDNSPLHF. The CDR3 DNA reads as TGTGCCAGCAGCTCCAGACAGGGTTGGGATAATTCACCCCTCCACTTT.

V usage is TRBV19 and J usage is TRBJ2-7, with 7 bases identical to TRBD1. V was clipped by 7 bases and J by 3 bases; unmatched bases: 27. CDR3 size: 20 residues. Germline lookup yields CDR1 LNHDA and CDR2 SQIVND (reference sequence). The CDR3 sequence: CASTPPIRGKFPSGGYEQYF. CDR3 DNA sequence: TGTGCCAGTACTCCCCCGATCAGGGGGAAATTTCCCTCTGGGGGCTACGAGCAGTACTTC.

The gene calls are TRBV30 and TRBJ2-1; the match to TRBD1 covers 9 bases. Trimming took 1 base from V and 6 from J; bases not matched to a gene: 4. Germline V gene data show CDR1 as GTSNPN and CDR2 as SVGIG (reference sequence). The CDR3 totals 14 residues. The CDR3 coding sequence is TGTGCCTGGAGTGGACAGGGGGGGAGCAATGAGCAGTTCTTC. Protein: CAWSGQGGSNEQFF. The whole variable domain, remainder taken from reference TRBV30 and TRBJ2-1, is SQTIHQWPATLVQPVGSPLSLECTVEGTSNPNLYWYRQAAGRGLQLLFYSVGIGQISSEVPQNLSASRPQDRQFILSSKKLLLSDSGFYLCAWSGQGGSNEQFFGPGTRLTVL.

This clone appeared once. This chain joins TRBV9 and TRBJ1-2, with 10 bases lining up with TRBD1. CDR1 is SGDLS, CDR2 YYNGEE, per germline. CDR3 size: 14 residues. The V gene end was trimmed by 4 bases and the J gene end by 7 bases; junction bases not matched to a gene: 7. The CDR3 protein is CASSIQTGGFGYTF. The DNA for the CDR3 is TGTGCCAGCAGCATCCAGACAGGGGGCTTTGGCTACACCTTC. Full variable domain (missing parts from reference TRBV9 and TRBJ1-2): DSGVTQTPKHLITATGQRVTLRCSPRSGDLSVYWYQQSLDQGLQFLIQYYNGEERAKGNILERFSAQQFPDLHSELNLSSLELGDSALYFCASSIQTGGFGYTFGSGTRLTVV.

This chain uses TRBV5-1 with TRBJ2-6; D gene ambiguous. The CDR3 loop spans 17 amino acids. With 1 base removed from V and 0 bases from J, the gap between germline ends came to 11 bases. Germline values: CDR1 SGHRS, CDR2 YFSETQ. The CDR3 sequence: CASSLTSQSSGANVLTF. The CDR3 nucleotides are TGCGCCAGCAGCTTGACCAGCCAAAGCTCTGGGGCCAACGTCCTGACTTTC.

This clone was counted once. The chain recombines TRBV18 with TRBJ1-2; D not resolved. Trimming removed 6 bases from V and 0 bases from J, with 11 bases in between. Per germline, CDR1 KGHSH and CDR2 LQKENI. This CDR3 spans 14 amino acids. In nucleotides, the CDR3 is TGTGCCAGCTCTTCCTTTCCGGCTAACTATGGCTACACCTTC. It codes for CASSSFPANYGYTF.

This clone appeared a few times. The rearrangement uses TRBV19 and TRBJ1-6; no clear D. This CDR3 has 13 amino acids. The V end lost 3 bases, the J end lost 8 bases, and 8 bases lay between the germline ends. Germline assignment: CDR1 LNHDA and CDR2 SQIVND (reference sequence). This CDR3 reads CASSMKDDSPLHF. CDR3 nucleotides: TGTGCCAGTAGTATGAAGGATGATTCACCCCTCCACTTT.